This is a list of T cell receptor beta chains from one sample in a study of shared clonotypes between healthy human individuals. Sequenced by immunoSEQ multiplex PCR; TCRdb stores in-frame clones only, minus some. This sample has about 820,000 clones, with over 90% found just once. Sequencing was done on a sample of naive CD8+ T cells sorted from blood. The receptor source for this set is a man aged 25-45 years in good health. CDR3s include the opening cysteine and the closing phenylalanine or tryptophan. The D gene is left open where the match is weak. Some rows mark clone size as missing; the rest say once, few, many or name a class of expanded clone.

j_call	d_call	clone_size	v_call	cdr3_aa	cdr3_nt
TRBJ2-3	TRBD2	NA	TRBV10-3	CAIAPPGGRASVTDTQYF	TGTGCCATCGCTCCCCCCGGCGGGAGGGCCTCGGTTACAGATACGCAGTATTTT
TRBJ1-2	TRBD1	few	TRBV7-9	CASSQTTGARIYGYTF	TGTGCCAGCAGCCAGACGACAGGGGCGCGAATCTATGGCTACACCTTC
TRBJ2-1	NA	NA	TRBV27	CASSSTGNEQFF	TGTGCCAGCAGTTCGACGGGAAATGAGCAGTTCTTC
TRBJ2-5	TRBD1	once	TRBV14	CASSLFRGIDLETQYF	TGTGCCAGCAGCCTTTTCAGGGGGATTGATTTAGAGACCCAGTACTTC
TRBJ2-5	NA	NA	TRBV5-1	CASSFWGGETQYF	TGCGCCAGCAGCTTCTGGGGGGGCGAGACCCAGTACTTC
TRBJ1-4	NA	NA	TRBV6-5	CASSYTESGLLFF	TGTGCCAGCAGTTATACTGAGAGCGGCCTACTGTTTTTT
TRBJ2-7	NA	NA	TRBV6-1	CASSRQITYEQYF	TGTGCCAGCAGTAGACAGATCACCTACGAGCAGTACTTC
TRBJ2-5	TRBD2	NA	TRBV7-6	CASSTRGGKTQYF	TGTGCCAGCAGCACACGGGGGGGGAAGACCCAGTACTTC
TRBJ2-7	NA	NA	TRBV7-9	CASSPWTVPSYEQYF	TGTGCCAGCAGCCCCTGGACGGTGCCATCCTACGAGCAGTACTTC
TRBJ1-4	TRBD1	NA	TRBV28	CASSFRQGAGNEKLFF	TGTGCCAGCAGTTTCCGACAGGGGGCTGGTAATGAAAAACTGTTTTTT
TRBJ1-4	NA	NA	TRBV5-5	CASSPLQGPTNEKLFF	TGTGCCAGCAGCCCCTTGCAGGGCCCAACTAATGAAAAACTGTTTTTT
TRBJ2-7	TRBD2	NA	TRBV2	CASCRTSGYEQYF	TGTGCCAGCTGCCGGACTAGCGGCTACGAGCAGTACTTC
TRBJ2-7	NA	NA	TRBV7-8	CASSLEVEQNYEQYF	TGTGCCAGCAGCTTAGAGGTGGAACAAAACTACGAGCAGTACTTC
TRBJ2-7	NA	NA	TRBV7-9	CASSASPLVSYEQYF	TGTGCCAGCAGCGCGTCCCCACTAGTGAGTTACGAGCAGTACTTC
TRBJ2-5	NA	NA	TRBV29-1	CSVEDPRTEEETQYF	TGCAGCGTTGAAGATCCCCGGACGGAAGAAGAGACCCAGTACTTC
TRBJ2-1	NA	few	TRBV6-5	CASSYTGSGYNEQFF	TGTGCCAGCAGTTACACAGGGTCGGGCTACAATGAGCAGTTCTTC
TRBJ1-5	NA	NA	TRBV19	CASTGMGVRLRSQPQHF	TGTGCCAGTACCGGTATGGGTGTGCGGTTGAGATCTCAGCCCCAGCATTTT
TRBJ1-1	NA	NA	TRBV4-1	CASSQDRTVMNTEAFF	TGCGCCAGCAGCCAAGACCGTACTGTCATGAACACTGAAGCTTTCTTT
TRBJ1-2	NA	NA	TRBV9	CASSVGRDYGYTF	TGTGCCAGCAGCGTAGGTCGAGACTATGGCTACACCTTC
TRBJ2-7	TRBD1	many	TRBV28	CATRGLAYEQYF	TGTGCCACCAGGGGGCTGGCCTACGAGCAGTACTTC
TRBJ2-3	NA	NA	TRBV28	CASSPQEVDTQYF	TGTGCCAGCAGTCCGCAGGAGGTTGATACGCAGTATTTT
TRBJ2-1	NA	NA	TRBV5-6	CASSLLEAGEQFF	TGTGCCAGCAGCTTGCTTGAGGCCGGGGAGCAGTTCTTC
TRBJ2-5	TRBD2	NA	TRBV15	CATSRDWGLAGAYQETQYF	TGTGCCACCAGCAGAGATTGGGGACTAGCGGGAGCATACCAAGAGACCCAGTACTTC
TRBJ2-7	NA	NA	TRBV6-5	CASSYSKGSYYEQYF	TGTGCCAGCAGTTACTCGAAGGGGAGCTACTACGAGCAGTACTTC
TRBJ2-1	NA	once	TRBV9	CASSVVAGVGYEQFF	TGTGCCAGCAGCGTGGTGGCTGGAGTCGGTTATGAGCAGTTCTTC
TRBJ2-7	NA	once	TRBV5-4	CASSLFEYYEQYF	TGTGCCAGCAGCTTGTTTGAGTACTACGAGCAGTACTTC
TRBJ2-7	TRBD2	NA	TRBV19	CASSILPLAGGSYEQYF	TGTGCCAGTAGTATCCTTCCACTAGCGGGAGGGTCCTACGAGCAGTACTTC
TRBJ2-2	NA	NA	TRBV11-3	CASSLPLTGELFF	TGTGCCAGCAGCCTACCCCTCACCGGGGAGCTGTTTTTT
TRBJ2-7	TRBD2	NA	TRBV11-2	CASSFELAGGSGSYEQYF	TGTGCCAGCAGCTTTGAACTAGCGGGAGGGTCTGGGTCCTACGAGCAGTACTTC
TRBJ2-7	NA	NA	TRBV27	CASSLSGYYEQYF	TGTGCCAGCAGTTTATCGGGCTACTACGAGCAGTACTTC
TRBJ2-7	TRBD1	NA	TRBV7-9	CASSSGQSYEQYF	TGTGCCAGCAGCTCGGGACAGTCCTACGAGCAGTACTTC
TRBJ2-2	NA	NA	TRBV4-1	CASSQDLGGDGTGELFF	TGCGCCAGCAGCCAAGATCTGGGGGGAGATGGCACCGGGGAGCTGTTTTTT
TRBJ2-2	TRBD1	once	TRBV4-2	CASSQVGQGEPGELFF	TGTGCCAGCAGCCAAGTAGGACAGGGGGAACCCGGGGAGCTGTTTTTT
TRBJ1-2	NA	NA	TRBV9	CASRTVNGEAGYTF	TGTGCCAGCAGGACCGTCAACGGGGAGGCTGGCTACACCTTC
TRBJ2-7	TRBD2	NA	TRBV19	CASSSSGRAYEQYF	TGTGCCAGTAGTTCAAGCGGGAGGGCCTACGAGCAGTACTTC
TRBJ2-1	NA	NA	TRBV27	CASRGGYNEQFF	TGTGCCAGCAGGGGGGGCTACAATGAGCAGTTCTTC
TRBJ2-7	TRBD2	NA	TRBV4-1	CASSQEGAGFYEQYF	TGCGCCAGCAGCCAAGAAGGAGCGGGATTCTACGAGCAGTACTTC
TRBJ2-3	TRBD2	NA	TRBV5-4	CASSLAGAGARADTQYF	TGTGCCAGCAGCTTGGCTGGCGCGGGAGCGCGGGCAGATACGCAGTATTTT
TRBJ2-7	NA	NA	TRBV6-5	CASSYSVQGTSDEQYF	TGTGCCAGCAGTTACTCGGTGCAGGGGACTTCCGACGAGCAGTACTTC
TRBJ2-7	NA	NA	TRBV30	CAWSVGHSYEQYF	TGTGCCTGGAGTGTAGGTCATTCCTACGAGCAGTACTTC
TRBJ2-7	NA	NA	TRBV5-1	CASRRTATYEQYF	TGCGCCAGCAGGAGGACAGCGACCTACGAGCAGTACTTC
TRBJ2-3	NA	NA	TRBV9	CASSALGDTQYF	TGTGCCAGCAGCGCCCTAGGGGATACGCAGTATTTT
TRBJ1-1	NA	once	TRBV21-1	CASSKYRQNTEAFF	TGTGCCAGCAGCAAATACAGACAGAACACTGAAGCTTTCTTT
TRBJ2-2	TRBD2	NA	TRBV30	CACQMKPGLAGDALGAGELFF	TGTGCCTGCCAAATGAAACCGGGACTAGCGGGAGACGCGCTAGGTGCCGGGGAGCTGTTTTTT